The subject of this entry is one T cell receptor beta chain. This sample was included in a study of blood T cell repertoires in COVID-19. CDR3 length: 16 amino acids. Trimming cost V 0 bases and J 8 bases; bases outside gene matches: 8. In germline, CDR1 is SGHNT, CDR2 YYREEE (reference sequence). Methods used by the authors: Cell counts per sample came from amplifying reference gene primers. TCRdb's table, derived via immunoSEQ multiplex PCR, lists solely in-frame clones and lacks some. V and J calls and clone size follow that table, whereas D and trimming were derived from the DNA. The sample consists of around 190,000 clones, 80% to 90% of them appearing once.

The V and J genes are TRBV5-4 and TRBJ2-4; 10 bases are a match to TRBD2. The clonotype was recovered from a woman at least 80 years old with acute or convalescent COVID-19. Sequenced input: peripheral blood. The CDR3 nucleotides read TGTGCCAGCAGCTTGGGAAGCGGGAGGGCCCAGGACATTCAGTACTTC. Its translation is CASSLGSGRAQDIQYF.